Presented here are 27 T cell receptor beta chains from one specimen sequenced in a study of T cell responses to AZD1222 COVID-19 vaccine. Sequenced by immunoSEQ multiplex PCR; TCRdb stores in-frame clones only, minus some. The data contain roughly 76,000 clones, around nine tenths of them seen just once; the ten biggest clones take up approximately 10%. The source was peripheral blood, collected on day 0 of AZD1222 vaccination. The receptors were gathered from an adult in good health.

This sequence joins TRBV5-5 and TRBJ2-7, with 12 bases aligning to TRBD2. Germline CDR1 SGHKS, CDR2 YYEKEE (reference sequence). There are 15 residues in the CDR3. V gave up 4 bases and J gave up 2 bases; unmatched junction bases: 4. CDR3 bases: TGTGCCAGCAGCGGGGGACTAGCGGGCGCCTACGAGCAGTACGTC. This sequence encodes CASSGGLAGAYEQYV.

A single count supports this clone. The chain combines TRBV7-9 with TRBJ2-4, with 9 bases lining up with TRBD1. The CDR3 has 14 residues. V dropped 9 bases and J dropped 6; count of bases not matched to a gene: 9. Germline assignment: CDR1 SEHNR and CDR2 FQNEAQ (reference sequence). CDR3 region: CASQPGTGSNIQYF. DNA for the CDR3: TGTGCCAGTCAGCCCGGGACAGGGTCAAACATTCAGTACTTC.

J is TRBJ2-1 and V is TRBV5-1; D remains ambiguous. Germline CDR1 reads SGHRS; CDR2 reads YFSETQ. The CDR3 is 15 residues long. V lost 0 bases to trimming and J lost 1 base, with 8 bases between them. The CDR3 DNA sequence: TGCGCCAGCAGCTTGGCCCAGGCGTCCTACAATGAGCAGTTCTTC. This translates into CASSLAQASYNEQFF. The full variable domain, completed using reference TRBV5-1 and TRBJ2-1, is KAGVTQTPRYLIKTRGQQVTLSCSPISGHRSVSWYQQTPGQGLQFLFEYFSETQRNKGNFPGRFSGRQFSNSRSEMNVSTLELGDSALYLCASSLAQASYNEQFFGPGTRLTVL.

The chain is built from TRBV2 and TRBJ2-2, with 11 bases lining up with TRBD1. V gave up 7 bases and J gave up 1 base; unmatched junction bases: 5. The CDR3 extends over 16 amino acids. Germline V gives CDR1 SNHLY, CDR2 FYNNEI. CDR3 region: CASTWTGGRNTGELFF. The CDR3 DNA reads as TGTGCCAGCACCTGGACAGGGGGCCGGAACACCGGGGAGCTGTTTTTT.

The chain combines TRBV6-1 with TRBJ2-7; unclear D gene. CDR1 is MNHNS and CDR2 is SASEGT in the germline V gene. This CDR3 is 11 amino acids long. The CDR3 DNA sequence: TGTGCCAGCAGTGATACTATACGGACGTCCGTC. Translated: CASSDTIRTSV.

This chain uses TRBV19 with TRBJ2-1, with unresolved D. V lost 5 bases to trimming and J lost 4 bases, with 9 bases between them. The CDR3 is made up of 13 amino acids. CDR1 is LNHDA and CDR2 is SQIVND in the germline V gene (reference sequence). This CDR3 is CASSRGPYNEQFF. The DNA of the CDR3 is TGTGCCAGTAGTCGAGGACCTTACAATGAGCAGTTCTTC.

The chain employs TRBV5-1 and TRBJ1-4; 8 bases are shared with TRBD1. Germline-derived CDR1 and CDR2 are SGHRS and YFSETQ. This CDR3 has 16 amino acids. Unmatched junction bases numbered 9, after V lost 3 bases and J lost 5 bases. This chain's CDR3 is CASSSSSTGANEKLFF. As DNA, the CDR3 is TGCGCCAGCAGCTCCAGCTCGACAGGGGCCAATGAAAAACTGTTTTTT.

V is TRBV28 and J is TRBJ2-1, with 12 bases lining up with TRBD1. Germline lookup yields CDR1 MDHEN and CDR2 SYDVKM. V lost 5 bases, J lost 8 bases, and 16 bases stayed unmatched. There are 18 residues in the CDR3. CDR3 DNA sequence: TGTGCCAGCAGTGATTTACTCCGGGGACAGGGGGCATACGATGAGCAGTTCTTC. Its protein is CASSDLLRGQGAYDEQFF.

The chain recombines TRBV11-3 with TRBJ2-1; 11 bases map to TRBD2. There are 16 residues in the CDR3. Germline CDR1 is SGHNT and CDR2 is YENEEA. V was clipped by 3 bases and J by 9 bases; unmatched bases: 10. The CDR3 protein is CASSFLGTSGRGEQFF. The CDR3 region has the DNA TGTGCCAGCAGCTTCCTGGGGACTAGCGGTCGGGGTGAGCAGTTCTTC.

J is TRBJ2-3 and V is TRBV7-3, with D maybe TRBD2 (6 bases). CDR3 length: 16 residues. V shed 5 bases and J shed 6 bases, with 21 bases lying between them. Germline V gene sequence: CDR1 SGHTA, CDR2 FQGTGA. The CDR3 DNA reads TGTGCCAGCAGCCCAAGGATCTGGCCCCGGGGGGATACGCAGTATTTT. It is translated as CASSPRIWPRGDTQYF.

The chain couples TRBV6-5 to TRBJ2-3, with D unclear. The CDR3 spans 14 residues. Germline V gene lookup returns CDR1 MNHEY and CDR2 SVGAGI. The V and J ends lost 7 bases and 0 bases respectively, with 11 bases between them. The CDR3, as DNA: TGTGCCAGCAAGGCACAAGCCAGCACAGATACGCAGTATTTT. Protein: CASKAQASTDTQYF.

J is TRBJ2-5 and V is TRBV5-6, with 9 nucleotides matching TRBD1. The CDR3 runs 14 residues. CDR1 and CDR2 from the germline V gene are SGHDT and YYEEEE. J was trimmed by 5 bases and V by 2 bases; bases with no gene match: 4. The CDR3 sequence is CASSFSGTGETQYF. The CDR3 coding sequence is TGTGCCAGCAGCTTTTCCGGGACAGGGGAGACCCAGTACTTC.

In its sample, this clone was seen a few times. The chain carries TRBV30 and TRBJ1-4; 7 positions match TRBD1. This CDR3 spans 14 amino acids. The ends lost 1 base at V and 5 bases at J; junction bases unmatched: 4. The germline gives CDR1 GTSNPN, CDR2 SVGIG (reference sequence). The CDR3 sequence is CAWSAGQANEKLFF. CDR3 nucleotides: TGTGCCTGGAGTGCAGGACAGGCCAATGAAAAACTGTTTTTT.

The rearrangement joins TRBV28 to TRBJ1-2, with D maybe TRBD1 (6 bases). The germline gives CDR1 MDHEN, CDR2 SYDVKM. The length of the CDR3 is 14 residues. V was cut by 9 bases and J by 4 bases, with 18 bases left in between. In DNA form, the CDR3 reads TGTGCCAGTACCGGCCCGGGGGCGTTCTATGGCTACACCTTC. Translating it yields CASTGPGAFYGYTF.

The V call is TRBV10-3, the J call TRBJ1-1; D unresolved. V gave up 5 bases and J gave up 0 bases, with 7 bases separating them. The CDR3 covers 13 residues. Germline assignment: CDR1 ENHRY and CDR2 SYGVKD. CDR3 region: CAISRNLNTEAFF. CDR3 nucleotide sequence: TGTGCCATCAGTCGTAACCTGAACACTGAAGCTTTCTTT.

V and J are TRBV2 and TRBJ2-5, with D perhaps TRBD2 (7 bases). Germline loops: CDR1 SNHLY, CDR2 FYNNEI. V was pared by 6 bases and J by 4 bases, with 9 bases between. The CDR3 is made up of 12 amino acids. CDR3 bases: TGTGCCAGCAGCCGGGGGGCAGAGACCCAGTACTTC. It codes for CASSRGAETQYF.

V and J are TRBV3-1 (or the pseudogene TRBV3-2) and TRBJ2-2; 14 bases fit TRBD2. The CDR3 is made up of 17 amino acids. Germline V CDR1 and CDR2: LGHDT, YNNKEL (reference sequence). The V segment lost 4 bases and the J segment 4 bases; nucleotides outside the gene matches: 5. As DNA, the CDR3 is TGTGCCAGCAGCCCGAGGACTAGCGGGGGGCCCACCGGGGAGCTGTTTTTT. It encodes CASSPRTSGGPTGELFF.

This clone was found a few times. The V gene is TRBV2, the J gene TRBJ1-5, with 10 bases aligning to TRBD1. The germline CDR1 and CDR2 sequences are SNHLY and FYNNEI. The CDR3 sequence is 16 residues long. The V gene end was trimmed by 3 bases and the J gene end by 2 bases; junction bases not matched to a gene: 4. The CDR3 loop reads CASSETGGRGNQPQHF. CDR3 in DNA: TGTGCCAGCAGTGAGACAGGGGGCAGGGGCAATCAGCCCCAGCATTTT. The full variable domain, completed using reference TRBV2 and TRBJ1-5, is EPEVTQTPSHQVTQMGQEVILRCVPISNHLYFYWYRQILGQKVEFLVSFYNNEISEKSEIFDDQFSVERPDGSNFTLKIRSTKLEDSAMYFCASSETGGRGNQPQHFGDGTRLSIL.

The chain uses TRBV10-3 and TRBJ2-1, with D perhaps assigned TRBD1 or TRBD2 (5 bases each). The ends were cut back, 2 bases at V and 3 bases at J, with 17 bases in the middle. Germline V gives CDR1 ENHRY, CDR2 SYGVKD. CDR3 length: 17 amino acids. This CDR3 is CAISEGAPGEGYNEQFF. The CDR3 DNA follows: TGTGCCATCAGTGAGGGGGCCCCCGGAGAGGGCTACAATGAGCAGTTCTTC.

This chain connects TRBV27 to TRBJ2-7; D is possibly TRBD2 (6 bases). The length of the CDR3 is 14 residues. The germline gives CDR1 MNHEY, CDR2 SMNVEV (reference sequence). Trimming pared 7 bases from V and 4 bases from J, leaving 17 bases between. CDR3 amino acids: CASIKGAGRYEQYF. CDR3 nucleotide sequence: TGTGCCAGCATCAAAGGGGCGGGACGGTACGAGCAGTACTTC.

The chain employs TRBV7-9 and TRBJ2-3, with D possibly matching TRBD2 (6 bases). V was cut by 1 base and J by 2 bases, with 10 bases left in between. This CDR3 contains 15 residues. Germline V gene sequence: CDR1 SEHNR, CDR2 FQNEAQ (reference sequence). The CDR3 nucleotides read TGTGCCAGCAGCTTAGGGGACTTCCACACAGATACGCAGTATTTT. Its protein is CASSLGDFHTDTQYF.

The chain is built from TRBV28 and TRBJ2-7; D is tentatively TRBD1 or TRBD2 (5 bases each). CDR1 and CDR2 (germline): MDHEN, SYDVKM. The V end was cut by 7 bases, the J end by 5 bases, with 15 bases between. There are 13 residues in the CDR3. The CDR3 sequence is CASKGPKIHEQYF. CDR3 sequence (DNA): TGTGCCAGCAAGGGACCCAAGATCCACGAGCAGTACTTC. The variable domain in full, completed from reference TRBV28 and TRBJ2-7, reads DVKVTQSSRYLVKRTGEKVFLECVQDMDHENMFWYRQDPGLGLRLIYFSYDVKMKEKGDIPEGYSVSREKKERFSLILESASTNQTSMYLCASKGPKIHEQYFGPGTRLTVT.

The rearrangement joins TRBV18 to TRBJ2-3; D remains ambiguous. CDR1 is KGHSH and CDR2 is LQKENI in the germline V gene. This CDR3 comprises 11 residues. The V and J ends lost 5 bases and 3 bases respectively, with 3 bases between them. The CDR3 region is CASSSTDTQYF. In DNA, the CDR3 is TGTGCCAGCTCAAGTACAGATACGCAGTATTTT.

The rearrangement joins TRBV7-2 to TRBJ2-7; D not resolved. Germline assignment: CDR1 SGHTA and CDR2 FQGNSA. The CDR3 is 13 residues long. V lost 5 bases and J 3 bases, leaving 11 bases between the germline ends. This CDR3 reads CASSRWWGYEQYV. The CDR3 coding sequence is TGTGCCAGCAGCAGGTGGTGGGGCTACGAGCAGTACGTC.

The V gene is TRBV11-2, the J gene TRBJ1-4; D is unresolved. CDR3 length: 14 amino acids. The V and J ends lost 0 bases and 7 bases respectively, with 9 bases between them. In germline, CDR1 is SGHAT, CDR2 FQNNGV. The CDR3 sequence is CASSLDVWPEKLFF. The DNA of the CDR3 is TGTGCCAGCAGCTTAGATGTGTGGCCTGAAAAACTGTTTTTT.

The chain is built from TRBV5-1 and TRBJ1-1, with D maybe TRBD1 (5 bases). Trimming pared 0 bases from V and 12 bases from J, leaving 15 bases between. Looked up from germline, CDR1 is SGHRS and CDR2 is YFSETQ. The CDR3 runs to 13 residues. CDR3 coding DNA: TGCGCCAGCAGCTTGGGCCAGGGACTGAATCCTTTCTTT. It specifies CASSLGQGLNPFF. Combining the CDR3 with reference TRBV5-1 and TRBJ1-1 gives the whole variable domain KAGVTQTPRYLIKTRGQQVTLSCSPISGHRSVSWYQQTPGQGLQFLFEYFSETQRNKGNFPGRFSGRQFSNSRSEMNVSTLELGDSALYLCASSLGQGLNPFFGQGTRLTVV.

This chain joins TRBV19 and TRBJ1-5, with D perhaps matching TRBD1 (5 bases). Germline CDR1 is LNHDA and CDR2 is SQIVND (reference sequence). CDR3 size: 14 residues. Trimming pared 0 bases from V and 6 bases from J, leaving 9 bases between. The CDR3 here is CASSIDRVSQPQHF. In DNA form, the CDR3 reads TGTGCCAGTAGTATAGACAGGGTGAGTCAGCCCCAGCATTTT. Using reference TRBV19 and TRBJ1-5 for the parts outside the CDR3, the full variable domain is DGGITQSPKYLFRKEGQNVTLSCEQNLNHDAMYWYRQDPGQGLRLIYYSQIVNDFQKGDIAEGYSVSREKKESFPLTVTSAQKNPTAFYLCASSIDRVSQPQHFGDGTRLSIL.